This T cell receptor (beta chain) was recorded in a study of post-analysis software for immune sequencing data. V was shortened by 1 base and J by 6 bases, with 7 bases between the two germline ends. This CDR3 region has 13 residues. Turning to this clonotype: Its specificity is not known.

Findings of the study overall: Relative to controls, patients had several TRBV segments at higher frequency, with TRBV5-6, TRBV5-1 and TRBV20-1 among these.

Unique molecular identifiers had been added to the TCR beta cDNA libraries. TCRdb used MiXCR to reprocess the PCR reads, holding one entry per CDR3 protein. The table records approximately 460,000 distinct CDR3 sequences, approximately 45% of them present only once. Sequenced: blood. This receptor was taken from a girl aged 10 to 17 with multiple sclerosis. The V gene is TRBV12-3 or TRBV12-4, the J gene TRBJ1-5; D is ambiguous. CDR3 region: CASSLEWPQPQHF. In nucleotides, the CDR3 is TGTGCCAGCAGTTTAGAGTGGCCTCAGCCCCAGCATTTT.